This TCR beta chain was documented in a study of molecular identifiers for immune sequencing clone quantification (dated by TCRdb to the late 2010s). Concerning the study at large: For a replicate experiment, the RNA from either approximately 20,000 or 100,000 naive CD8 T cells was divided into five aliquots, and four of those aliquots went on to sequencing. This methods study used CD8 T cells to benchmark TCR RNA copy counting and molecular-identifier clustering-based TCR repertoire sequencing (MIDCIRS). The research as a whole found: Spiked-in Jurkat TCR RNA (approximately 9 copies' worth), which is not part of the donor repertoire, was contained in the naive libraries. Modeling gave 3 to 3.5 recovered TCR RNA copies per cell versus 8 to 10 by digital PCR, implying around 31% capture efficiency. When barcode sub-clustering was omitted, TCR diversity was inflated by chimeric consensus sequences, with chimeras reaching as high as 47%. The sizes of highly expanded clones could end up underestimated when identical TCR molecules share a barcode. A single cell's worth of spiked-in Jurkat TCR RNA was reported detectable even among 750,000 to 1,000,000 naive CD8 T cells. In CMV-specific effector cells, clones with more than 20 RNA copies accounted for over 97% of molecules, whereas in naive cells such clones accounted for under 1%.

Libraries of naive CD8 T cells were generated from roughly 21,000 to 960,000 sorted cells, with 10%, 30% or 50% of the purified RNA used. Naive CD8 T cells, defined as CD8+CD4-CCR7+CD45RA+, were FACS-sorted into RLT Plus buffer on a BD FACSAria II. Nine to eleven TCR copies' worth of Jurkat RNA were spiked into roughly 19,000-1,000,000 naive CD8 T cell samples to test detection sensitivity. CD8 T cells were enriched with RosetteSep CD8+ T Cell Enrichment Cocktail and Ficoll-Paque, followed by ACK red cell lysis. This clonotype was seen ten or more times. What antigen it recognizes has not been identified. One base away there is no much larger clone; base qualities are not given. The library was produced with PCR. The instrument given in TCRdb is Illumina HiSeq 4000. Preparation of bulk TCR libraries followed a previously described approach, with the TCR primers listed in Table S5. The Qiagen AllPrep DNA/RNA kit was used to purify total RNA. Before analysis, reads from multiple sequencing runs of the same library were pooled. In the authors' own workflow: Reads were retained only if their TCR constant sequence matched exactly, and those retained reads were trimmed to 150 nt and grouped according to their 12-nt molecular barcodes. Reads in each barcode group were sub-clustered using a 15% Levenshtein threshold, and a quality-weighted consensus sequence was built for each RNA molecule. Non-functional sequences were removed, as were lower-count sequences one edit away from another. Based on a fit of two negative binomial distributions, barcode sub-clusters having less than 20% of the maximum read count were discarded. Through fastp at Q25 and MiXCR, TCRdb rebuilt clones from the public reads, retaining in-frame beta chains. Identical CDR3 proteins give one entry, which carries the most common genes and DNA. Clone size and V and J calls follow TCRdb, not the original study. This sample gives 350,000 or so distinct CDR3 sequences in total; roughly 23% of them show up just once. Together, the top ten hold about 0.81% of the sample.

Trimming removed 3 bases from V and 4 bases from J; the gene matches leave 5 bases unexplained. The germline V gene (reference sequence) gives CDR1 as LNHDA and CDR2 as SQIVND. Counted from cysteine to phenylalanine, this CDR3 has 15 amino acids. The only DNA kept is the CDR3, 45 bases in frame from the first base. The rearranged chain carries TRBV19 and TRBJ1-5; TRBD1 agrees with 8 junctional bases. The receptor's source is a human donor in good health. Some libraries in this study had Jurkat cell RNA spiked in. Input material: naive CD8+ T cells from blood, with Jurkat cell RNA spiked in. The cell subset or site label of this sample denotes: FACS-sorted CD8+CD4-CCR7+CD45RA+ naive T cells. The nucleotide sequence reads as follows: TGTGCCAGTAGTATTCGACAGGGGCCAAATCAGCCCCAGCATTTT. Translation gives CASSIRQGPNQPQHF.